This is a list of T cell receptor beta chains from one sample in a study of CD8+ T cells in alopecia areata. Clones were sequenced by immunoSEQ multiplex PCR, and TCRdb holds only the in-frame ones, with some missing. The sample comprises some 200,000 clones, 55% to 70% of which are singletons, and less than 4% rests with the top ten. Sequencing was performed on CD4+ T cells sorted from blood, taken at week 4, from a patient treated with tofacitinib. The receptors here all came from a human donor with alopecia areata. The CDR3 runs from the conserved cysteine through the conserved F or W. A D gene is named only where the DNA matches it firmly. Only part of the rows carry a size: once, few, many, or a class if the clone is expanded.

J gene	V gene	clone size	D gene	CDR3 protein	CDR3 DNA
TRBJ1-1	TRBV4-3	NA	TRBD1	CASSQDGTVNTEAFF	TGCGCCAGCAGCCAAGATGGGACAGTAAACACTGAAGCTTTCTTT
TRBJ1-2	TRBV27	NA	NA	CASSLRPGGRFDYGYTF	TGTGCCAGCAGTTTGCGCCCCGGCGGCCGGTTTGACTATGGCTACACCTTC
TRBJ2-1	TRBV29-1	few	NA	CSVDLGQKQFF	TGCAGCGTTGACTTAGGGCAGAAGCAGTTCTTC
TRBJ2-4	TRBV28	NA	NA	CASSQGGETKNIQYF	TGTGCCAGCAGTCAGGGTGGAGAGACCAAAAACATTCAGTACTTC
TRBJ2-5	TRBV11-2	few	NA	CASSLGVLYQETQYF	TGTGCCAGCAGCTTAGGAGTTTTGTACCAAGAGACCCAGTACTTC
TRBJ1-1	TRBV5-1	NA	NA	CASSLDGGTEAFF	TGCGCCAGCAGCTTGGACGGCGGCACTGAAGCTTTCTTT
TRBJ1-2	TRBV29-1	few	TRBD1	CSVERTGVTYGYTF	TGCAGCGTTGAAAGGACAGGGGTTACCTATGGCTACACCTTC
TRBJ2-7	TRBV29-1	NA	NA	CSVESPGRSYEQYF	TGCAGCGTTGAGAGTCCCGGTCGCTCCTACGAGCAGTACTTC
TRBJ2-2	TRBV6-5	NA	NA	CASSSGRAGELFF	TGTGCCAGCAGCTCTGGGCGGGCCGGGGAGCTGTTTTTT
TRBJ2-3	TRBV29-1	NA	NA	CSVPYNGAVSTDTQYF	TGCAGCGTACCGTATAACGGGGCCGTCAGCACAGATACGCAGTATTTT
TRBJ2-7	TRBV29-1	NA	NA	CSVDQGVGEQYF	TGCAGCGTTGATCAGGGTGTGGGGGAGCAGTACTTC
TRBJ1-6	TRBV7-9	NA	NA	CASRDDRTSSYNSPLHF	TGTGCCAGCAGAGACGACAGGACCAGCTCCTATAATTCACCCCTCCACTTT
TRBJ1-1	TRBV28	NA	NA	CASNEGWNTEAFF	TGTGCCAGCAACGAGGGCTGGAACACTGAAGCTTTCTTT
TRBJ2-7	TRBV29-1	NA	NA	CSVAPQTYEQYF	TGCAGCGTTGCTCCCCAGACCTACGAGCAGTACTTC
TRBJ2-5	TRBV5-1	NA	NA	CASSVRVSGETQYF	TGCGCCAGCAGCGTCAGGGTTTCTGGGGAGACCCAGTACTTC
TRBJ2-3	TRBV7-9	many	NA	CASSFEVDTQYF	TGTGCCAGCAGCTTTGAAGTGGATACGCAGTATTTT
TRBJ2-7	TRBV6-1	few	NA	CASSDSREQYF	TGTGCCAGCAGTGATTCAAGGGAGCAGTACTTC
TRBJ2-3	TRBV5-1	few	TRBD2	CASRGLLSTDTQYF	TGCGCCAGCAGGGGACTACTTAGCACAGATACGCAGTATTTT
TRBJ1-2	TRBV29-1	NA	NA	CSVGFRANYGYTF	TGCAGCGTGGGCTTCCGGGCTAACTATGGCTACACCTTC
TRBJ2-2	TRBV10-3	NA	TRBD1	CAIKGQGAPGELFF	TGTGCCATCAAAGGCCAGGGGGCCCCCGGGGAGCTGTTTTTT
TRBJ2-1	TRBV29-1	NA	TRBD1	CSVAHYRDRGPSHSYNEQFF	TGCAGCGTTGCTCACTACCGGGACAGGGGACCCTCCCACTCCTACAATGAGCAGTTCTTC
TRBJ2-2	TRBV11-2	few	NA	CASVSWGGTGELFF	TGTGCCAGCGTATCGTGGGGTGGCACCGGGGAGCTGTTTTTT
TRBJ2-1	TRBV6-5	NA	TRBD2	CASSYDTSGAAEQFF	TGTGCCAGCAGTTACGACACTAGCGGGGCTGCTGAGCAGTTCTTC
TRBJ2-2	TRBV7-2	NA	NA	CASNPARGTGELFF	TGTGCCAGCAACCCTGCGAGGGGGACCGGGGAGCTGTTTTTT
TRBJ2-5	TRBV29-1	NA	TRBD2	CSVAGGPQETQYF	TGCAGCGTTGCGGGGGGGCCTCAGGAGACCCAGTACTTC
TRBJ1-5	TRBV19	few	NA	CASSMASNQPQHF	TGTGCCAGTAGTATGGCTAGCAATCAGCCCCAGCATTTT
TRBJ2-7	TRBV29-1	NA	TRBD1	CSVEDRGHYEQYF	TGCAGCGTTGAAGACAGGGGGCACTACGAGCAGTACTTC
TRBJ2-3	TRBV5-4	NA	TRBD1	CASSSPGQGTDTQYF	TGTGCCAGCAGCTCCCCGGGACAGGGAACAGATACGCAGTATTTT
TRBJ2-7	TRBV29-1	few	NA	CSVEDNEQYF	TGCAGCGTTGAAGACAACGAGCAGTACTTC
TRBJ1-6	TRBV4-1	NA	NA	CASSHPGRDSPLHF	TGCGCCAGCAGCCACCCCGGAAGGGATTCACCCCTCCACTTT
TRBJ2-7	TRBV28	NA	TRBD1	CASRPGQGPPYEQYF	TGTGCCAGCAGGCCAGGACAGGGGCCCCCCTACGAGCAGTACTTC
TRBJ1-2	TRBV5-1	NA	NA	CASSLGGPYGYTF	TGCGCCAGCAGCTTGGGGGGCCCCTATGGCTACACCTTC
TRBJ1-2	TRBV2	few	NA	CASSPRDTSANYGYTF	TGTGCCAGCAGTCCCCGGGACACGTCAGCTAACTATGGCTACACCTTC
TRBJ2-7	TRBV7-9	NA	TRBD1	CASSQRDSYDEQYF	TGTGCCAGCAGCCAAAGGGACAGCTACGACGAGCAGTACTTC
TRBJ1-1	TRBV29-1	NA	NA	CSVNRPTDLMNTEAFF	TGCAGCGTTAACCGCCCGACAGATCTCATGAACACTGAAGCTTTCTTT
TRBJ1-5	TRBV4-3	NA	NA	CASSQDGLGNQPQHF	TGCGCCAGCAGCCAAGATGGACTGGGCAATCAGCCCCAGCATTTT
TRBJ1-1	TRBV30	NA	NA	CAWTRSTEAFF	TGTGCCTGGACGAGGAGCACTGAAGCTTTCTTT
TRBJ2-2	TRBV4-2	NA	TRBD2	CASSQDGTSGTGELFF	TGTGCCAGCAGCCAAGATGGTACTAGCGGCACCGGGGAGCTGTTTTTT
TRBJ1-3	TRBV7-6	NA	TRBD1	CASASSTGQGAGNTIYF	TGTGCCAGCGCCTCCTCCACGGGACAGGGGGCAGGAAACACCATATATTTT
TRBJ2-7	TRBV4-1	NA	TRBD1	CASSQGPGQGYEQYF	TGCGCCAGCAGCCAAGGTCCGGGACAGGGATACGAGCAGTACTTC
TRBJ1-2	TRBV4-3	NA	NA	CASSQVSQGGYTF	TGCGCCAGCAGCCAAGTTTCACAGGGAGGCTACACCTTC
TRBJ1-1	TRBV7-2	NA	TRBD1	CASSAGQGYGNTEAFF	TGTGCCAGCAGCGCGGGACAGGGCTATGGGAACACTGAAGCTTTCTTT
TRBJ2-3	TRBV5-1	NA	NA	CASSLEVAENTDTQYF	TGCGCCAGCAGCTTGGAGGTAGCGGAAAACACAGATACGCAGTATTTT
TRBJ1-6	TRBV5-1	NA	NA	CASSLDATGNSPLHF	TGCGCCAGCAGCTTGGATGCGACAGGAAATTCACCCCTCCACTTT
TRBJ1-2	TRBV9	NA	NA	CASSVAGGANYGYTF	TGTGCCAGCAGCGTAGCGGGGGGGGCTAACTATGGCTACACCTTC
TRBJ2-1	TRBV2	NA	TRBD2	CASSVGGGGSGEQFF	TGTGCCAGCAGTGTCGGCGGGGGTGGTTCGGGTGAGCAGTTCTTC
TRBJ2-7	TRBV2	NA	NA	CASKASSLFQNSYEQYF	TGTGCCAGCAAGGCATCCTCACTATTCCAAAACTCCTACGAGCAGTACTTC